Reported below is one T cell receptor (beta chain). The entry originates in a study of sequential checkpoint blockade in melanoma. Study overall: Arm A got nivolumab then ipilimumab; arm B the reverse, 1:1. Each arm's sequence ended with maintenance nivolumab.

Only in-frame clones appear in the TCRdb table, and some are missing; sequencing was by immunoSEQ multiplex PCR. The sample holds 10,000 to 15,000 clones; roughly 81% are singletons and the top ten take about a sixth. As for treatment: randomized to nivolumab then ipilimumab (arm A) or the reverse (arm B). No patient had prior DNA-damaging chemotherapy. Live CD3+CD8+ CD19− CD56− cells were sorted from PBMCs. After removal of 2 bases from V and 2 bases from J, the junction contained 2 bases not matched to a gene. The CDR3 length is 16 residues. Germline lookup yields CDR1 ENHRY and CDR2 SYGVKD. The source was CD8+ T cells sorted from blood (inferred from file names), collected from a patient given nivolumab and ipilimumab in sequence. The gene calls are TRBV10-3 and TRBJ2-7, with 14 bases matching TRBD2. This TCR was sampled from a human donor with melanoma. The CDR3 here is CAISEGLAGGPYEQYF. For the CDR3, the DNA is TGTGCCATCAGTGAGGGACTAGCGGGAGGACCCTACGAGCAGTACTTC.